The next 30 T cell receptor beta chains were all read from a single sample in a study of blood T cell repertoires in COVID-19. Only in-frame clones appear in the TCRdb table, and some are missing; sequencing was by immunoSEQ multiplex PCR. Among about 400,000 clones listed, approximately 87% were seen once. The sample was PBMCs or T cells enriched from blood (not recorded which). Source of these receptors: a man aged 40-50 years in a cohort exposed to, infected with or recovered from COVID-19 (not recorded which).

The chain couples TRBV19 to TRBJ1-1; a possible D gene is TRBD1 (5 bases). Germline CDR1 and CDR2: LNHDA and SQIVND (reference sequence). This CDR3 contains 15 residues. The V end was cut by 1 base, the J end by 4 bases, with 13 bases between. The CDR3 here is CASSIASGLGTEAFF. The CDR3 DNA reads TGTGCCAGTAGTATAGCTTCAGGGCTGGGCACTGAAGCTTTCTTT.

The chain employs TRBV6-5 and TRBJ2-2, with TRBD1 matching over 8 bases. J was trimmed by 3 bases and V by 6 bases; bases with no gene match: 6. The CDR3 contains 15 residues. Germline V gene sequence: CDR1 MNHEY, CDR2 SVGAGI. CDR3 loop: CASRPGGADTGELFF. The DNA for the CDR3 is TGTGCCAGCAGGCCAGGGGGCGCCGACACCGGGGAGCTGTTTTTT.

This sequence joins TRBV9 and TRBJ2-7; tentative D call: TRBD1 (5 bases). The germline CDR1 and CDR2 sequences are SGDLS and YYNGEE. The CDR3 consists of 13 residues. Trimming took off 1 base at V and 3 bases at J, with 8 bases between the two ends. The CDR3, as DNA: TGTGCCAGCAGCGTAAGTGACAGCTACGAGCAGTACTTC. It codes for CASSVSDSYEQYF. The full variable domain, in which reference TRBV9 and TRBJ2-7 provide the parts outside the CDR3, is DSGVTQTPKHLITATGQRVTLRCSPRSGDLSVYWYQQSLDQGLQFLIQYYNGEERAKGNILERFSAQQFPDLHSELNLSSLELGDSALYFCASSVSDSYEQYFGPGTRLTVT.

The CDR3 loop reads CASSSMQGQPQHF. For the CDR3, the DNA is TGTGCCAGCAGCTCAATGCAGGGACAGCCCCAGCATTTT. This sequence joins TRBV7-2 and TRBJ1-5; maybe TRBD1 (5 bases). The length of the CDR3 is 13 residues. CDR1 and CDR2 (germline): SGHTA, FQGNSA. The V end lost 4 bases, the J end lost 7 bases, and 11 bases lay between the germline ends.

This clone came up once. The CDR3 nucleotides read TGTGCCAGTAGTGAACAGGGGGGGATCGGTCAGCCCCAGCATTTT. Residues: CASSEQGGIGQPQHF. This chain joins TRBV19 and TRBJ1-5, with 8 bases identical to TRBD1. CDR3 length: 15 residues. From germline, CDR1 is LNHDA and CDR2 SQIVND (reference sequence). V was clipped by 5 bases and J by 6 bases; unmatched bases: 9.

This clone was found once. The chain employs TRBV5-1 and TRBJ2-1; possibly TRBD1 for D (6 bases). The V gene's germline CDR1 is SGHRS and CDR2 YFSETQ. The germline V and J ends were trimmed by 0 bases and 3 bases, with 13 bases remaining between them. CDR3 length equals 16 residues. The CDR3 region is CASSLVFQGSYNEQFF. CDR3 sequence (DNA): TGCGCCAGCAGCTTGGTTTTCCAGGGGAGCTACAATGAGCAGTTCTTC. Using reference TRBV5-1 and TRBJ2-1 for the parts outside the CDR3, the full variable domain is KAGVTQTPRYLIKTRGQQVTLSCSPISGHRSVSWYQQTPGQGLQFLFEYFSETQRNKGNFPGRFSGRQFSNSRSEMNVSTLELGDSALYLCASSLVFQGSYNEQFFGPGTRLTVL.

Turning to this clone: Here the CDR3 omits its conserved ending phenylalanine or tryptophan, so a read error is the likely source. The DNA is omitted, as the CDR3 cannot be located on it reliably, and the CDR3 follows TCRdb's listing. CDR3: CATSSGAEV. The gene calls are TRBV24-1 and TRBJ1-1; the D call of TRBD1 is as the table states it, not checked on the DNA. Germline V gene data show CDR1 as KGHDR and CDR2 as SFDVKD. The CDR3 totals 9 residues, both ends included.

In its sample, this clone was seen a few times. The CDR3 reads CASSLEQQYGYTF. The CDR3 DNA sequence: TGTGCCAGCAGCTTAGAACAGCAGTATGGCTACACCTTC. The chain combines TRBV7-9 with TRBJ1-2; D gene ambiguous. Germline assignment: CDR1 SEHNR and CDR2 FQNEAQ (reference sequence). The CDR3 loop spans 13 amino acids. V lost 1 base to trimming and J lost 5 bases, with 8 bases between them.

The chain carries TRBV7-9 and TRBJ1-1, with D unresolved. Germline V gene data show CDR1 as SEHNR and CDR2 as FQNEAQ (reference sequence). The CDR3 runs 12 residues. V lost 6 bases to trimming and J lost 7 bases, with 12 bases between them. The CDR3 nucleotides read TGTGCCAGCAGAAATATACGCGTTGAAGCTTTCTTT. Translation: CASRNIRVEAFF. Based on the CDR3 plus reference TRBV7-9 and TRBJ1-1, the full variable domain is DTGVSQNPRHKITKRGQNVTFRCDPISEHNRLYWYRQTLGQGPEFLTYFQNEAQLEKSRLLSDRFSAERPKGSFSTLEIQRTEQGDSAMYLCASRNIRVEAFFGQGTRLTVV.

The CDR3 reads CASSTGGQPQHF. The CDR3 DNA reads as TGTGCCAGCAGCACAGGGGGTCAGCCCCAGCATTTT. The chain combines TRBV28 with TRBJ1-5; 8 bases agree with TRBD1. The germline gives CDR1 MDHEN, CDR2 SYDVKM. The CDR3 sequence is 12 residues long. Trimming cost V 6 bases and J 6 bases; bases outside gene matches: 1.

V and J are TRBV18 and TRBJ2-5, with 10 positions matching TRBD2. Germline V gene sequence: CDR1 KGHSH, CDR2 LQKENI. With V trimmed by 5 bases and J by 4 bases, 4 bases remained unmatched. This CDR3 has 14 amino acids. CDR3 region: CASSGGLAIETQYF. The DNA of the CDR3 is TGTGCCAGCTCAGGGGGACTAGCGATAGAGACCCAGTACTTC. Based on the CDR3 plus reference TRBV18 and TRBJ2-5, the full variable domain is NAGVMQNPRHLVRRRGQEARLRCSPMKGHSHVYWYRQLPEEGLKFMVYLQKENIIDESGMPKERFSAEFPKEGPSILRIQQVVRGDSAAYFCASSGGLAIETQYFGPGTRLLVL.

The chain carries TRBV28 and TRBJ1-2; TRBD1 aligns across 12 bases. The CDR3 runs 15 residues. V lost 7 bases and J lost 8; bases outside the gene matches: 11. Germline V gives CDR1 MDHEN, CDR2 SYDVKM. The CDR3 nucleotides read TGTGCCAGCAAGGGACAGGGGGCGTATAATTCGGGCTACACCTTC. Translation: CASKGQGAYNSGYTF.

The V call is TRBV19, the J call TRBJ1-1; D may be TRBD1 (6 bases). This CDR3 has 16 amino acids. The V and J ends lost 4 bases and 0 bases respectively, with 15 bases between them. Per the germline V gene, CDR1 is LNHDA and CDR2 is SQIVND (reference sequence). The CDR3 reads CASSTAVDSLNTEAFF. CDR3 sequence (DNA): TGTGCCAGTAGTACCGCTGTGGACAGCTTGAACACTGAAGCTTTCTTT.

The chain has TRBV18 and TRBJ2-3; 10 positions agree with TRBD2. Per germline, CDR1 KGHSH and CDR2 LQKENI. The CDR3 has 19 residues. The V and J ends lost 2 bases and 0 bases, in that order; junction bases with no gene match: 11. The CDR3 region has the DNA TGTGCCAGCTCACCATGGATGGCGCAGACTAGCGGGAGCACAGATACGCAGTATTTT. It is translated as CASSPWMAQTSGSTDTQYF.

The J gene is TRBJ2-7, the V gene TRBV28, with 12 bases identical to TRBD2. In germline, CDR1 is MDHEN, CDR2 SYDVKM. CDR3 length: 17 amino acids. After removal of 10 bases from V and 4 bases from J, the junction contained 17 bases not matched to a gene. The CDR3 protein is CATSPSGLAGAIYEQYF. In DNA, the CDR3 is TGTGCCACCTCGCCCTCGGGACTAGCGGGCGCAATTTACGAGCAGTACTTC.

This chain uses TRBV30 with TRBJ1-1; tentatively, D is TRBD1 (6 bases). V lost 4 bases and J 4 bases, leaving 16 bases between the germline ends. CDR3 size: 14 residues. CDR1 is GTSNPN and CDR2 is SVGIG in the germline V gene (reference sequence). As DNA, the CDR3 is TGTGCCTGGAAAAGTGGGGGCTGGGGCACTGAAGCTTTCTTT. It is translated as CAWKSGGWGTEAFF.

The V gene is TRBV11-2, the J gene TRBJ1-1; D perhaps matches TRBD1 (5 bases). With 8 bases removed from V and 0 bases from J, the gap between germline ends came to 16 bases. The CDR3 contains 15 residues. Germline V CDR1 and CDR2: SGHAT, FQNNGV. The CDR3 bases are TGTGCCAGCGGAGGGGCAGACCCCATGAACACTGAAGCTTTCTTT. It encodes CASGGADPMNTEAFF.

V gene TRBV20-1 combines with J gene TRBJ1-1; D is perhaps TRBD1 (6 bases). With 3 bases removed from V and 0 bases from J, the gap between germline ends came to 20 bases. Germline lookup yields CDR1 DFQATT and CDR2 SNEGSKA (reference sequence). The length of the CDR3 is 17 residues. CDR3 sequence: CSASSPGTRLMNTEAFF. For the CDR3, the DNA is TGCAGTGCTAGTTCCCCCGGGACACGGCTGATGAACACTGAAGCTTTCTTT.

V is TRBV3-1 (or the pseudogene TRBV3-2) and J is TRBJ2-1, with D perhaps TRBD2 (6 bases). The CDR3 is made up of 14 amino acids. Germline CDR1 reads LGHDT; CDR2 reads YNNKEL (reference sequence). V lost 3 bases and J lost 8, with 14 bases in between. Here the CDR3 DNA reads TGTGCCAGCAGCCAGATAGGTAGCGGTCATGAGCAGTTCTTC. This translates into CASSQIGSGHEQFF.

V gene TRBV30 combines with J gene TRBJ1-1; D is uncertain. Deletions cut 4 bases from V and 0 bases from J, with 15 bases between. Germline V gene lookup returns CDR1 GTSNPN and CDR2 SVGIG (reference sequence). The CDR3 covers 15 residues. The CDR3 here is CAWISSTHMNTEAFF. DNA of the CDR3: TGTGCCTGGATTAGTAGTACCCATATGAACACTGAAGCTTTCTTT.

The chain recombines TRBV5-1 with TRBJ2-1, with no clear D. The ends were cut back, 2 bases at V and 0 bases at J, with 12 bases in the middle. The germline CDR1 and CDR2 sequences are SGHRS and YFSETQ. The CDR3 sequence is 16 residues long. Written as DNA, the CDR3 is TGCGCCAGCAGCTTTGGCGGCCAGCGCTCCTACAATGAGCAGTTCTTC. Encoded protein: CASSFGGQRSYNEQFF. Full variable domain (missing parts from reference TRBV5-1 and TRBJ2-1): KAGVTQTPRYLIKTRGQQVTLSCSPISGHRSVSWYQQTPGQGLQFLFEYFSETQRNKGNFPGRFSGRQFSNSRSEMNVSTLELGDSALYLCASSFGGQRSYNEQFFGPGTRLTVL.

This sequence joins TRBV4-2 and TRBJ2-7; 9 nucleotides agree with TRBD1. CDR3 length equals 14 residues. Per germline, CDR1 LGHNA and CDR2 YNFKEQ. J gave up 2 bases and V 8 bases, and 7 bases lay outside the gene matches. CDR3: CASALGQGPYEQYF. For the CDR3, the DNA is TGTGCCAGCGCCTTGGGACAGGGTCCCTACGAGCAGTACTTC.

The chain combines TRBV5-5 with TRBJ1-5; 8 positions agree with TRBD1. Germline V CDR1 and CDR2: SGHKS, YYEKEE (reference sequence). The CDR3 spans 16 residues. V shed 4 bases and J 0 bases; nucleotides not matched to a gene: 6. This chain's CDR3 is CASSLGQGRSNQPQHF. The CDR3 bases are TGTGCCAGCAGCCTAGGACAGGGCCGTAGCAATCAGCCCCAGCATTTT.

This clone was seen only a few times. The V call is TRBV7-2, the J call TRBJ1-1; weak D call: TRBD1 (6 bases). V was pared by 3 bases and J by 1 base, with 9 bases between. CDR3 length equals 14 residues. Per germline, CDR1 SGHTA and CDR2 FQGNSA. CDR3 amino acids: CASSFTGRNTEAFF. The CDR3 DNA sequence: TGTGCCAGCAGCTTTACAGGGCGGAACACTGAAGCTTTCTTT.

V and J are TRBV6-5 and TRBJ1-1; possible D gene TRBD1, 6 bases. The CDR3 spans 15 residues. Between the trimmed V and J ends, which lost 1 base and 1 base, there was a span of 10 bases. Germline CDR1 is MNHEY and CDR2 is SVGAGI. In DNA, the CDR3 is TGTGCCAGCAGTTACTATCCGACAGGGAACACTGAAGCTTTCTTT. This codes for CASSYYPTGNTEAFF.

The rearrangement uses TRBV15 and TRBJ2-2; TRBD1 is a possible D gene (6 bases). The CDR3 loop spans 15 amino acids. Between the trimmed V and J ends, which lost 2 bases and 0 bases, there was a span of 7 bases. Germline assignment: CDR1 LNHNV and CDR2 YYDKDF (reference sequence). CDR3 sequence (DNA): TGTGCCACCAGCAGAAGGACAGCGAACACCGGGGAGCTGTTTTTT. Amino acids: CATSRRTANTGELFF.

The chain links TRBV3-1 (or the pseudogene TRBV3-2) to TRBJ2-1; D possibly corresponds to TRBD2 (5 bases). CDR3 length: 17 residues. CDR1 is LGHDT, CDR2 YNNKEL, per germline (reference sequence). The V gene lost 4 bases and the J gene lost 7 bases, with 23 bases spanning the gap. The CDR3: CASSPNSGGDGWNEQFF. The CDR3, as DNA: TGTGCCAGCAGCCCTAACAGCGGCGGTGACGGTTGGAATGAGCAGTTCTTC.

This clone occurred a few times. This sequence joins TRBV19 and TRBJ1-2, with unresolved D. The CDR3 is made up of 14 amino acids. V was cut by 1 base and J by 8 bases, with 14 bases left in between. Germline loops: CDR1 LNHDA, CDR2 SQIVND (reference sequence). Here the CDR3 DNA reads TGTGCCAGTAGTATAGGACCCACCCGGGAGGGCTACACCTTC. Translated, it gives CASSIGPTREGYTF.

This chain links TRBV10-3 with TRBJ1-1, with TRBD1 identical over 8 bases. CDR1 ENHRY and CDR2 SYGVKD come from the germline V gene. This CDR3 comprises 14 residues. The ends lost 7 bases at V and 4 bases at J; junction bases unmatched: 8. The CDR3 DNA reads as TGTGCCATCACTCCGACAGGGGTAGGCACTGAAGCTTTCTTT. The encoded protein is CAITPTGVGTEAFF.

The gene calls are TRBV5-8 and TRBJ1-5; D is undetermined. Germline V lookup: CDR1 SGHTS, CDR2 YDEGEE. The CDR3 is made up of 17 amino acids. Trimming cost V 0 bases and J 0 bases, with 13 bases left between them. CDR3 sequence: CASSLVGRSFSNQPQHF. CDR3 in DNA: TGTGCCAGCAGCTTGGTTGGGCGCTCTTTTAGCAATCAGCCCCAGCATTTT.